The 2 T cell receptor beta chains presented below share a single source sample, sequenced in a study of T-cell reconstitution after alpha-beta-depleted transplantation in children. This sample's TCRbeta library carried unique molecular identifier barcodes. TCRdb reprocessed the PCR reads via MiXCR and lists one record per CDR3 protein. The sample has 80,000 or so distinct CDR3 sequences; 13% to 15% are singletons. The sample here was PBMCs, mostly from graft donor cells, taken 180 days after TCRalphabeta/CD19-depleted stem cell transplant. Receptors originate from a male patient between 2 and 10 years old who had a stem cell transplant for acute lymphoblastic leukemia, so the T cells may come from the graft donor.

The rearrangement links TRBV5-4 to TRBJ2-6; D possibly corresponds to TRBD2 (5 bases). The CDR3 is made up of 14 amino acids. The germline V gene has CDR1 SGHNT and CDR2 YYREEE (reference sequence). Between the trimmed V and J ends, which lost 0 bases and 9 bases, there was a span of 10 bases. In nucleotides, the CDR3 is TGTGCCAGCAGCTTGGTCGGTGGAGGCAACGTCCTGACTTTC. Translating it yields CASSLVGGGNVLTF.

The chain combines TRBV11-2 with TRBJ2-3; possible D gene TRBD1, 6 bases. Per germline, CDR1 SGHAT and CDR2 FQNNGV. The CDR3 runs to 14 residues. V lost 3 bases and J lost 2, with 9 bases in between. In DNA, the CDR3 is TGTGCCAGCAGCTTGAGGGGGACCACAGATACGCAGTATTTT. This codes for CASSLRGTTDTQYF.